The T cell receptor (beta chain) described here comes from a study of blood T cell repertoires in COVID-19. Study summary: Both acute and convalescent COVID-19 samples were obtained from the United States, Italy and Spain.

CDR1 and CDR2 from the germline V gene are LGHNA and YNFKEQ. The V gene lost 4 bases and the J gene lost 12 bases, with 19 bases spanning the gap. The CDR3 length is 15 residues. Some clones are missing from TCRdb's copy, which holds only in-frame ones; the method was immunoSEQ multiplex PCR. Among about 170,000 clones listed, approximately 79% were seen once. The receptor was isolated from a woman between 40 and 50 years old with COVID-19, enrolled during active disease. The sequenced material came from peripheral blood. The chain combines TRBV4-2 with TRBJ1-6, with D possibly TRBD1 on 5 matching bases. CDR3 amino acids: CASSPDSAAEIPLHF. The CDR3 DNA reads TGTGCCAGCAGCCCCGACAGTGCCGCGGAGATACCCCTCCACTTT.